This T cell receptor (beta chain) was sequenced in a study of blood T cell repertoires in COVID-19. Study details: Whether acute or convalescent, the COVID-19 samples came from the United States, Italy and Spain. T cells, B-cell-depleted T cells, or PBMCs provided the cDNA or gDNA that served as material.

Authors' processing steps: Estimates of nucleated cell counts were drawn from the amplification of reference gene primers. The table came from immunoSEQ multiplex PCR; TCRdb's copy has only in-frame clones and leaves some out. The DNA gave D and trimming, while V, J and clone size come from that table. The sample carries under 450,000 clones, 70% to 85% recorded once. The sample taken for sequencing was peripheral blood. The sequence was obtained from a human donor with acute or convalescent COVID-19. The donor label of this sample is uncertain.

In DNA form, the CDR3 reads TGTGCCAGCAGCCCATTCCAAGGACTAGCAGCTGAGCAGTTCTTC. Residues: CASSPFQGLAAEQFF. The V and J genes are TRBV3-1 (or the pseudogene TRBV3-2) and TRBJ2-1; 8 positions match TRBD2. Germline V lookup: CDR1 LGHDT, CDR2 YNNKEL (reference sequence). The CDR3 is 15 amino acids. The junction had 11 bases not matched to a gene; V was cut back by 4 bases and J by 9 bases.